The 26 T cell receptor beta chains in this list originate from one sample, sequenced in a study of T cell responses to AZD1222 COVID-19 vaccine. Generated by immunoSEQ multiplex PCR, the TCRdb table keeps only in-frame clones and is missing some. The repertoire consists of approximately 92,000 clones, with about nine tenths occurring once and the leading ten covering approximately 22%. This sample comprised peripheral blood, obtained on day 0 of AZD1222 vaccination. These receptors originate from an adult in good health.

The V and J genes are TRBV5-5 and TRBJ2-5; no reliable D call. CDR3 length equals 13 residues. Between the trimmed V and J ends, which lost 2 bases and 1 base, there was a span of 6 bases. The germline CDR1 and CDR2 sequences are SGHKS and YYEKEE (reference sequence). This chain's CDR3 is CASSLVGQETQYF. The CDR3 bases are TGTGCCAGCAGCTTAGTGGGCCAAGAGACCCAGTACTTC.

The V gene is TRBV9, the J gene TRBJ1-1; D is undetermined. V gave up 0 bases and J gave up 0 bases, with 3 bases separating them. Germline CDR1 is SGDLS and CDR2 is YYNGEE. CDR3 length: 13 residues. CDR3 DNA: TGTGCCAGCAGCGTAGTGATGAACACTGAAGCTTTCTTT. Translation: CASSVVMNTEAFF.

The chain couples TRBV18 to TRBJ2-3; TRBD2 might be the D (5 bases). Germline CDR1 KGHSH, CDR2 LQKENI. Trimming cost V 0 bases and J 6 bases, with 16 bases left between them. CDR3 size: 16 residues. CDR3 bases: TGTGCCAGCTCACCACCAGGCGACTACGTCGTGGATACGCAGTATTTT. It specifies CASSPPGDYVVDTQYF.

This chain uses TRBV12-3 or TRBV12-4 with TRBJ2-5, with D perhaps matching TRBD2 (5 bases). This CDR3 region has 13 residues. The germline V and J ends were trimmed by 2 bases and 7 bases, with 11 bases remaining between them. CDR3 in amino acids: CASSLYREGTQYF. CDR3 DNA sequence: TGTGCCAGCAGTTTATACCGGGAAGGGACCCAGTACTTC.

This chain uses TRBV5-8 with TRBJ1-3; D may be TRBD1 (5 bases). The CDR3 is made up of 17 amino acids. Trimming pared 1 base from V and 4 bases from J, leaving 18 bases between. Germline V gene sequence: CDR1 SGHTS, CDR2 YDEGEE. The CDR3 bases are TGTGCCAGCAGCTTGCAGGCAGGGTCCCATATCGGAAACACCATATATTTT. It specifies CASSLQAGSHIGNTIYF.

This chain uses TRBV18 with TRBJ2-7; D perhaps matches TRBD1 (5 bases). This CDR3 is 15 amino acids long. Germline-derived CDR1 and CDR2 are KGHSH and LQKENI. Deletions cut 2 bases from V and 1 base from J, with 12 bases between. CDR3 protein: CASSPNPQGSYEQYF. The CDR3 DNA sequence: TGTGCCAGCTCACCAAATCCGCAGGGATCCTACGAGCAGTACTTC.

This chain connects TRBV12-3 or TRBV12-4 to TRBJ2-1; 10 bases agree with TRBD1. V lost 5 bases to trimming and J lost 13 bases; unmatched junction nucleotides: 8. CDR3 length: 13 amino acids. The CDR3 sequence: CASSTRQGAGQFF. CDR3 in DNA: TGTGCCAGCAGTACCAGACAGGGGGCAGGTCAGTTCTTC.

The chain recombines TRBV9 with TRBJ2-7; D gene ambiguous. The V gene lost 1 base and the J gene lost 3 bases, with 5 bases spanning the gap. The germline gives CDR1 SGDLS, CDR2 YYNGEE. The CDR3 sequence is 12 residues long. The CDR3 bases are TGTGCCAGCAGCGTAACGGACTACGAGCAGTACTTC. Its protein is CASSVTDYEQYF.

The rearrangement joins TRBV19 to TRBJ1-3, with D possibly being TRBD1 (6 bases). With 7 bases removed from V and 0 bases from J, the gap between germline ends came to 10 bases. CDR1 LNHDA and CDR2 SQIVND come from the germline V gene (reference sequence). The CDR3 contains 14 residues. The DNA for the CDR3 is TGTGCCAGTAACCGACAGGACTCTGGAAACACCATATATTTT. Its protein is CASNRQDSGNTIYF. Supplemented by reference TRBV19 and TRBJ1-3, the full variable domain reads DGGITQSPKYLFRKEGQNVTLSCEQNLNHDAMYWYRQDPGQGLRLIYYSQIVNDFQKGDIAEGYSVSREKKESFPLTVTSAQKNPTAFYLCASNRQDSGNTIYFGEGSWLTVV.

This chain links TRBV12-3 or TRBV12-4 with TRBJ1-2, with TRBD1 matching 7 bases. With 3 bases clipped from V and 13 bases from J, the junction kept 11 bases outside the gene matches. The CDR3 covers 13 residues. CDR3 in DNA: TGTGCCAGCAGTTTTATCGGCAGGGACAGACCCACCTTC. Amino acid sequence: CASSFIGRDRPTF.

The J gene is TRBJ1-2, the V gene TRBV14, with 10 nucleotides matching TRBD1. Germline V gene data show CDR1 as SGHDN and CDR2 as FVKESK. The length of the CDR3 is 15 residues. After removal of 0 bases from V and 5 bases from J, the junction contained 3 bases not matched to a gene. The CDR3 sequence is CASSQETGGEYGYTF. CDR3 in DNA: TGTGCCAGCAGCCAAGAGACAGGGGGCGAGTATGGCTACACCTTC.

This chain uses TRBV5-1 with TRBJ2-5, with 10 bases matching TRBD1. CDR1 is SGHRS and CDR2 is YFSETQ in the germline V gene. CDR3 length equals 15 residues. V gave up 3 bases and J gave up 5 bases; unmatched junction bases: 7. The chain's CDR3 is CASSSGTGAGETQYF. CDR3 bases: TGCGCCAGCAGCTCCGGGACAGGGGCGGGGGAGACCCAGTACTTC.

The gene calls are TRBV19 and TRBJ1-2; D unresolved. Germline CDR1 reads LNHDA; CDR2 reads SQIVND (reference sequence). The ends were cut back, 3 bases at V and 4 bases at J, with 6 bases in the middle. The CDR3 contains 12 residues. The CDR3 loop is CASSIRTYGYTF. CDR3 bases: TGTGCCAGTAGTATCCGAACCTATGGCTACACCTTC.

This clone was recorded only once. The V gene is TRBV4-3, the J gene TRBJ2-7, with 9 positions matching TRBD2. V lost 0 bases to trimming and J lost 1 base; unmatched junction nucleotides: 4. The CDR3 spans 16 residues. Germline CDR1 reads LGHNA; CDR2 reads YSLEER. CDR3 in amino acids: CASSQEGLAGSYEQYF. For the CDR3, the DNA is TGCGCCAGCAGCCAAGAGGGTCTAGCGGGGTCCTACGAGCAGTACTTC.

The genes are TRBV4-3 and TRBJ2-1; the D gene is possibly TRBD1 (6 bases). CDR1 is LGHNA, CDR2 YSLEER, per germline. V lost 2 bases and J 3 bases, leaving 11 bases between the germline ends. There are 15 residues in the CDR3. The CDR3 reads CASSQNRDIYNEQFF. The DNA of the CDR3 is TGCGCCAGCAGCCAAAACCGGGACATCTACAATGAGCAGTTCTTC.

The chain joins TRBV28 to TRBJ2-6; D unclear. The germline V gene has CDR1 MDHEN and CDR2 SYDVKM. V dropped 5 bases and J dropped 4 bases, with 12 bases sitting between them. CDR3 length: 15 residues. The CDR3 region has the DNA TGTGCCAGCAGTGATGGACGGCTCGGGGCCAACGTCCTGACTTTC. Translated: CASSDGRLGANVLTF.

The chain couples TRBV4-2 to TRBJ2-3; TRBD2 is a possible D gene (5 bases). The germline V and J ends were trimmed by 1 base and 2 bases, with 10 bases remaining between them. Germline CDR1 reads LGHNA; CDR2 reads YNFKEQ. The CDR3 covers 15 residues. Here the CDR3 DNA reads TGTGCCAGCAGCCAAGTTCCGGGGTACACAGATACGCAGTATTTT. Its protein is CASSQVPGYTDTQYF.

The chain joins TRBV12-3 or TRBV12-4 to TRBJ2-1; the match to TRBD1 covers 7 bases. Trimming took 9 bases from V and 10 from J; bases not matched to a gene: 9. CDR3 length: 12 residues. The CDR3 DNA follows: TGTGCCAGTGCACCCGACAGGGTAGAGCAGTTCTTC. Amino acids: CASAPDRVEQFF.

This clone was counted only a few times. The genes are TRBV10-3 and TRBJ2-2, with 9 nucleotides matching TRBD2. Trimming at V came to 5 bases and at J to 2 bases, leaving 9 bases not matched to a gene. The CDR3 covers 17 residues. The germline V gene has CDR1 ENHRY and CDR2 SYGVKD. The chain's CDR3 is CAISRTGLAKNTGELFF. CDR3 coding DNA: TGTGCCATCAGTCGGACCGGACTAGCGAAAAACACCGGGGAGCTGTTTTTT.

The rearrangement joins TRBV7-9 to TRBJ1-2; 8 nucleotides match TRBD1. The CDR3 totals 14 residues. The V and J ends lost 2 bases and 6 bases, in that order; junction bases with no gene match: 5. Germline-derived CDR1 and CDR2 are SEHNR and FQNEAQ (reference sequence). In DNA form, the CDR3 reads TGTGCCAGCAGCTTACAGGGGGCCCTTGATGGCTACACCTTC. It yields the protein CASSLQGALDGYTF.

This chain uses TRBV5-6 with TRBJ2-7; TRBD1 aligns across 7 bases. The CDR3 has 14 amino acids. CDR1 is SGHDT and CDR2 is YYEEEE in the germline V gene. V gave up 4 bases and J gave up 0 bases; unmatched junction bases: 4. DNA for the CDR3: TGTGCCAGCAGCCAACAGGGGTCCTCCTACGAGCAGTACTTC. Translated, it gives CASSQQGSSYEQYF.

V is TRBV6-5 and J is TRBJ2-5; no firm D call. Trimming left V 2 bases short and J 0 bases short, with 10 bases between. This CDR3 is 15 amino acids long. The germline CDR1 and CDR2 sequences are MNHEY and SVGAGI. DNA for the CDR3: TGTGCCAGCAGTTACGCCTATGCCAACCAAGAGACCCAGTACTTC. Residues: CASSYAYANQETQYF.

The J gene is TRBJ2-7, the V gene TRBV11-2, with a possible D match to TRBD2 (7 bases). In germline, CDR1 is SGHAT, CDR2 FQNNGV. V dropped 5 bases and J dropped 4 bases, with 21 bases sitting between them. The CDR3 runs to 16 residues. CDR3 region: CASSPLGGGHYYEQYF. CDR3 sequence (DNA): TGTGCCAGCAGCCCTCTAGGGGGGGGGCACTATTACGAGCAGTACTTC.

The chain links TRBV30 to TRBJ2-1, with 8 positions matching TRBD2. The germline CDR1 and CDR2 sequences are GTSNPN and SVGIG (reference sequence). This CDR3 comprises 15 residues. Unmatched junction bases numbered 7, after V lost 1 base and J lost 5 bases. The CDR3 coding sequence is TGTGCCTGGAGTGATGTGACGGGGGGGCACAATGAGCAGTTCTTC. Its translation is CAWSDVTGGHNEQFF.

This sequence joins TRBV10-3 and TRBJ1-2, with a tentative D call TRBD1 (6 bases). This CDR3 has 14 amino acids. Germline CDR1 ENHRY, CDR2 SYGVKD. V was pared by 7 bases and J by 5 bases, with 17 bases between. The CDR3 nucleotides read TGTGCCATCACTTCGGACAGAGACGGTTATGGCTACACCTTC. Protein sequence: CAITSDRDGYGYTF.

The rearrangement uses TRBV24-1 and TRBJ2-3; tentatively, D is TRBD2 (7 bases). Trimming cost V 9 bases and J 5 bases, with 14 bases left between them. The CDR3 length is 13 residues. CDR1 and CDR2 (germline): KGHDR, SFDVKD. DNA for the CDR3: TGTGCCACCGAGAGGGGGGAGGGAGATACGCAGTATTTT. This sequence encodes CATERGEGDTQYF.